This record covers a single T cell receptor (beta chain). Its target is unknown. This record comes from a study of blood T cells in healthy people across ages. This CDR3 region has 14 residues. Germline V gene lookup returns CDR1 SGHTA and CDR2 FQGNSA. V was cut by 1 base and J by 9 bases, with 13 bases left in between. Donors each provided 7.5 to 10 milliliters of peripheral blood. Each sample used at least 7 million PBMCs. Broader study findings: Because donor CMV status was unknown, expanded clonotype changes were possibly confounded. A greater number of naive CD4+ cells and higher diversity distinguished long-lived donors from aged donors.

Using a J-beta primer mix together with a sample-barcoded 5' primer, a second PCR was run for about 7 to 12 cycles. TCRdb re-derived calls from the 5' RACE reads in MiXCR, one entry per CDR3 protein. This sample has approximately 1,700,000 distinct CDR3 sequences; 39% occur once, and the top ten carry more than 20%. The sequencing input was blood. The sequence was collected from a human donor in good health. The chain is built from TRBV7-2 and TRBJ2-1; D remains unclear. The CDR3 spells CASSLGPARTEQFF. CDR3 DNA sequence: TGTGCCAGCAGCTTAGGACCAGCGCGGACTGAGCAGTTCTTC.